A selection of T cell receptor beta chains follows, all from one sample in a study of beta chain features in type 1 diabetes. The repertoire was sequenced with immunoSEQ multiplex PCR; TCRdb's copy has only in-frame clones and lacks some. Of approximately 360,000 clones listed, roughly 12% are singletons. Sequencing was done on a sample of naive CD4+ T cells from blood. The receptors originated from a young woman with type 1 diabetes. The CDR3 runs from the conserved cysteine through the conserved F or W. The D gene is left open where the match is weak. The size entry is marked missing in some rows and otherwise reads once, few, many or a size class.

>NA|TRBD1|TRBV29-1|TRBJ2-5
TGCAGCTTCGGGCGTGGGACAGCCCCGGAGACCCAGTACTTC
CSFGRGTAPETQYF
>few|NA|TRBV28|TRBJ2-1
TGTGCCAGCATCGCCTCCTATGGTGGCTCCTACAATGAGCAGTTCTTC
CASIASYGGSYNEQFF
>few|TRBD2|TRBV4-2|TRBJ2-1
TGTGCCAGCAGCAAAACTAGCGGGGGGCCCCCGGCCCCTCAGTTCTTC
CASSKTSGGPPAPQFF
>once|NA|TRBV7-2|TRBJ1-1
TGTGCCAGCTCCAGGGACTTAGCGGCCGACACTGAAGCTTTCTTT
CASSRDLAADTEAFF
>NA|NA|TRBV7-2|TRBJ1-1
TGTGCCAGCAGCTTAGTTTTAGGGGACACTGAAGCTTTCTTT
CASSLVLGDTEAFF
>NA|TRBD2|TRBV10-3|TRBJ2-3
TGTGCCATCATGGCGGGAGGAGGTACAGATACGCAGTATTTT
CAIMAGGGTDTQYF
>NA|NA|TRBV5-6|TRBJ2-1
TGTGCCAGCAGCTTTGAGGTTGAGCAGTTCTTC
CASSFEVEQFF
>NA|NA|TRBV7-9|TRBJ2-2
TGTGCCAGCTCCCTGGGTTCCGGGACACTGAACACCGGGGAGCTGTTTTTT
CASSLGSGTLNTGELFF
>few|NA|TRBV5-1|TRBJ2-7
TGCGCCAGCAGACCCGACACCTACGAGCAGTACTTC
CASRPDTYEQYF
>NA|NA|TRBV19|TRBJ1-2
TGTGCCAGTAGTATCGACACCGAGTATGGCTACACCTTC
CASSIDTEYGYTF
>few|TRBD1|TRBV18|TRBJ2-7
TGTGCCAGCTCACCCCAGGGGGAGAGCTACGAGCAGTACTTC
CASSPQGESYEQYF
>NA|TRBD1|TRBV25-1|TRBJ2-3
TGTGCCAGCAGAGGACAGGGCGGATACCGGCCAGATACGCAGTATTTT
CASRGQGGYRPDTQYF
>few|TRBD1|TRBV15|TRBJ1-2
TGTGCCACCAGCAGGAGGACAGGGACGAACTACACCTTC
CATSRRTGTNYTF
>NA|NA|TRBV19|TRBJ2-3
TGTGCCAGTAGTATAGGGGGGCTGACAGATACGCAGTATTTT
CASSIGGLTDTQYF
>NA|NA|TRBV19|TRBJ1-5
TGTGCCACGAGAGGCTACGAGGGCAGGCCAAATCAGCCCCAGCATTTT
CATRGYEGRPNQPQHF
>NA|NA|TRBV13|TRBJ2-5
TGTGCCAGCAGCAACCTACAGGGATGGCGGGAGACCCAGTACTTC
CASSNLQGWRETQYF
>few|TRBD2|TRBV9|TRBJ2-3
TGTGCCAGCAGCGTAGTGGGCGGGGGGGCCGCAGATACGCAGTATTTT
CASSVVGGGAADTQYF
>few|TRBD2|TRBV27|TRBJ2-1
TGTGCCACCGGGGGGGGGCGCCATGCCCGGGGGGAAAGGAATGAGCAGTTCTTC
CATGGGRHARGERNEQFF
>few|TRBD2|TRBV30|TRBJ2-1
TGTGCCTGGAGACTAGCGGGTAATGAGCAGTTCTTC
CAWRLAGNEQFF
>NA|NA|TRBV4-3|TRBJ1-2
TGCGCCAGCAGCCGGGCGGGGGGCTACACCTTC
CASSRAGGYTF
>few|NA|TRBV28|TRBJ1-1
TGTGCCAGCAGTTTTTGGGGCATGAACACTGAAGCTTTCTTT
CASSFWGMNTEAFF
>NA|NA|TRBV6-5|TRBJ1-2
NA
CASSSSTGDYGYTF
>few|TRBD1|TRBV6-5|TRBJ2-3
TGTGCCAGCAGTTACGGACAGGGGGCCCCAGATACGCAGTATTTT
CASSYGQGAPDTQYF
>few|NA|TRBV7-9|TRBJ2-7
TGTGCCAGCAGCTCAAACTACGAGCAGTACTTC
CASSSNYEQYF
>NA|TRBD2|TRBV4-2|TRBJ2-3
TGTGCCAGCAGCCAAGATAGGGACACAATGACTAGCGAGCGCGCAGATACGCAGTATTTT
CASSQDRDTMTSERADTQYF
>NA|NA|TRBV30|TRBJ2-5
TGTGCCTGGAGTGTAAGTCCGCAGGGTGAGCAGTACTTC
CAWSVSPQGEQYF
>NA|TRBD2|TRBV11-2|TRBJ2-5
TGTGCCAGCACCACGATCGGGACTAGCGGGCGAGGGGCCCAGTACTTC
CASTTIGTSGRGAQYF
>few|TRBD2|TRBV6-6|TRBJ2-1
TGTGCCAGCACCTATAGCGGGGTGTACAATGAGCAGTTCTTC
CASTYSGVYNEQFF
>few|NA|TRBV9|TRBJ1-1
TGTGCCAGCAGCAAAACAGGCCCGGATACTGAAGCTTTCTTT
CASSKTGPDTEAFF
>NA|NA|TRBV29-1|TRBJ1-1
TGCAGCGTTGTTAGGAGGCTAGAAACTGAAGCTTTCTTT
CSVVRRLETEAFF
>once|NA|TRBV18|TRBJ2-6
TGTGCCAGCTCACCCACAGGGAACTCTGGGGCCAACGTCCTGACTTTC
CASSPTGNSGANVLTF
>NA|TRBD2|TRBV6-4|TRBJ2-1
TGTGCCAGCAGTGACCCAGCGGGGGGAAGGTTCTTC
CASSDPAGGRFF
>NA|TRBD2|TRBV29-1|TRBJ2-5
TGCAGCGCGGCGGAAGGGACTAGCGGGATAGGTTCCCAGTACTTC
CSAAEGTSGIGSQYF
>few|NA|TRBV4-3|TRBJ2-3
TGCGCCAGCAGCCAAGACCAGTATACGCAGTATTTT
CASSQDQYTQYF
>few|TRBD2|TRBV14|TRBJ2-5
TGTGCCAGCAGCCCAGGAGAGACTAGCCGGAGAGAGACCCAGTACTTC
CASSPGETSRRETQYF
>few|NA|TRBV2|TRBJ1-2
TGTGCCAGCGGAGCTACGGATCCCTATGGCTACACCTTC
CASGATDPYGYTF
>few|NA|TRBV28|TRBJ2-7
TGTGCCCTCTCGCGGGGCAGCTCCTACGAGCAGTACTTC
CALSRGSSYEQYF
>NA|NA|TRBV18|TRBJ1-1
TGTGCCAGCTCACCCCTGGCAGACACTGAAGCTTTCTTT
CASSPLADTEAFF
>NA|TRBD2|TRBV7-9|TRBJ2-5
TGTGCCAGCAGCCGTAGCGGGAGGTGGGAGACCCAGTACTTC
CASSRSGRWETQYF
>NA|NA|TRBV15|TRBJ1-2
TGTGCCACCAGCAGAGAGCTAAACGGTCCAGGAGGCTACACCTTC
CATSRELNGPGGYTF
>NA|TRBD2|TRBV7-2|TRBJ2-5
TGTGCCAGCAGCCTTAGCGGGAGGGCCGCAGAGACCCAGTACTTC
CASSLSGRAAETQYF
>NA|NA|TRBV5-1|TRBJ1-1
TGCGCCAGCAGCTTGGCCCCCGGGGTTGAAGCTTTCTTT
CASSLAPGVEAFF
>NA|NA|TRBV20-1|TRBJ1-2
TGCAGTGCTAGTTACGGGAATGGCTACACCTTC
CSASYGNGYTF
>few|NA|TRBV7-8|TRBJ2-7
TGTGCCAGCAGCTTATGGACAGACACTTCCTACGAGCAGTACTTC
CASSLWTDTSYEQYF
>once|TRBD2|TRBV5-1|TRBJ2-1
TGCGCCAGCAGCGTCCTAGCGGGGGTCAACAATGAGCAGTTCTTC
CASSVLAGVNNEQFF